This is a list of T cell receptor beta chains from one sample in a study of OX40 agonist ivuxolimab in advanced cancers. Sequenced by immunoSEQ multiplex PCR; TCRdb stores in-frame clones only, minus some. The sample carries about 130,000 clones, about 93% recorded once. Here the sequenced sample was CD4+ or CD8+ T cells sorted from blood, taken in a trial of the OX40 agonist ivuxolimab. The receptors originated from an adult with an advanced solid tumor such as melanoma, head and neck, liver or kidney cancer. Both conserved end residues are part of each CDR3. Each record gives: J gene, clone size, D gene, V gene, CDR3 protein, CDR3 DNA. A D gene is named only where the DNA matches it firmly. Rows give clone size only sometimes, using once, few, many, or a class for an expanded clone.

TRBJ2-3	-	-	TRBV6-5	CASSGTGHLTDTQYF	TGTGCCAGCAGTGGCACGGGACACCTCACGGATACGCAGTATTTT
TRBJ2-5	once	TRBD1	TRBV4-1	CASSQAGQEETQYF	TGCGCCAGCAGCCAAGCGGGACAGGAAGAGACCCAGTACTTC
TRBJ2-3	-	TRBD1	TRBV19	CASNPTTGAIGNTQYF	TGTGCCAGTAATCCGACCACAGGGGCGATCGGCAATACGCAGTATTTT
TRBJ1-5	-	TRBD1	TRBV18	CASSLSAAGRTGQPQHF	TGTGCCAGCTCACTATCGGCGGCGGGGAGGACAGGTCAGCCCCAGCATTTT
TRBJ2-1	-	TRBD2	TRBV5-1	CASSTAGGPSQNEQFF	TGCGCCAGCAGCACGGCGGGAGGGCCTAGTCAGAATGAGCAGTTCTTC
TRBJ2-7	-	TRBD1	TRBV27	CASSSPRRDRYGEQYF	TGTGCCAGCAGTTCCCCTCGACGGGACAGGTACGGCGAGCAGTACTTC
TRBJ2-1	-	-	TRBV21-1	CASKKPGEGKDEQFF	TGTGCCAGCAAAAAGCCCGGTGAGGGCAAGGATGAGCAGTTCTTC
TRBJ1-4	-	TRBD1	TRBV30	CAWSGTGNEKLFF	TGTGCCTGGAGTGGGACAGGGAATGAAAAACTGTTTTTT
TRBJ2-5	-	TRBD1	TRBV6-6	CASSYSGQGAREQYF	TGTGCCAGCAGTTACTCGGGACAGGGGGCGCGGGAGCAGTACTTC
TRBJ2-5	once	-	TRBV18	CASQGGETQYF	TGTGCCAGCCAAGGAGGCGAGACCCAGTACTTC
TRBJ2-3	-	-	TRBV13	CASSLMWGRDGTDTQYF	TGTGCCAGCAGCTTAATGTGGGGACGGGACGGCACAGATACGCAGTATTTT
TRBJ1-1	-	-	TRBV2	CASRFNMNTEAFF	TGTGCCAGCAGGTTTAACATGAACACTGAAGCTTTCTTT
TRBJ2-2	-	-	TRBV19	CASSIWEVGELFF	TGTGCCAGTAGTATTTGGGAGGTCGGGGAGCTGTTTTTT
TRBJ2-2	-	TRBD2	TRBV11-2	CASSPPPAGVPNTGELFF	TGTGCCAGCAGCCCTCCCCCAGCGGGGGTCCCGAACACCGGGGAGCTGTTTTTT
TRBJ1-5	-	-	TRBV7-2	CASSNLIGQPQHF	TGTGCCAGCAGCAACCTTATAGGTCAGCCCCAGCATTTT
TRBJ2-7	-	TRBD1	TRBV11-3	CASSLETGDFYEQYF	TGTGCCAGCAGCTTGGAGACAGGGGATTTCTACGAGCAGTACTTC
TRBJ1-5	-	-	TRBV4-3	CASSQGPGDGQPQHF	TGCGCCAGCAGCCAAGGTCCAGGGGACGGGCAGCCCCAGCATTTT
TRBJ1-6	-	-	TRBV6-1	CASRTEESLLSPLHF	TGTGCCAGCAGGACCGAGGAATCCCTCCTTTCACCCCTCCACTTT
TRBJ1-1	-	TRBD1	TRBV7-3	CASSPRQGRSFF	TGTGCCAGCAGCCCTAGACAGGGGAGGTCTTTCTTT
TRBJ2-1	-	TRBD2	TRBV4-3	CASSQVVGAGVQFF	TGCGCCAGCAGCCAAGTGGTCGGGGCGGGGGTCCAGTTCTTC
TRBJ1-6	-	TRBD1	TRBV6-4	CASSGQGVSNSPLHF	TGTGCCAGCAGTGGACAGGGGGTTTCTAATTCACCCCTCCACTTT
TRBJ1-5	-	TRBD1	TRBV10-3	CAISSTGENQPQHF	TGTGCCATCAGTTCTACAGGGGAAAATCAGCCCCAGCATTTT
TRBJ1-4	-	-	TRBV30	CAWSKNNEKLFF	TGTGCCTGGAGTAAGAATAATGAAAAACTGTTTTTT
TRBJ1-2	-	-	TRBV29-1	CSVGGYGYTF	TGCAGCGTTGGAGGCTATGGCTACACCTTC
TRBJ1-1	-	-	TRBV7-2	CASSALAGTPAEAFF	TGTGCCAGCAGCGCCCTTGCGGGGACGCCAGCTGAAGCTTTCTTT
TRBJ1-1	-	-	TRBV6-5	CASSYSRRTPNTEAFF	TGTGCCAGCAGTTACTCGAGGCGGACACCGAACACTGAAGCTTTCTTT
TRBJ2-7	-	TRBD1	TRBV11-2	CASSLGQIKDEQYF	TGTGCCAGCAGCTTGGGACAGATTAAGGACGAGCAGTACTTC
TRBJ1-5	-	-	TRBV7-8	CASSFDRYNQPQHF	TGTGCCAGCAGCTTCGACAGGTACAATCAGCCCCAGCATTTT
TRBJ2-2	once	TRBD2	TRBV10-1	CASSGTTWGENTGELFF	TGCGCCAGCAGCGGGACTACTTGGGGGGAAAACACCGGGGAGCTGTTTTTT
TRBJ2-3	-	-	TRBV4-3	CASSQGLRDSTDTQYF	TGCGCCAGCAGCCAAGGTCTTCGGGATAGCACAGATACGCAGTATTTT
TRBJ2-7	-	TRBD1	TRBV28	CASSLQDRGGGEQYF	TGTGCCAGCAGTTTACAAGACAGGGGCGGCGGGGAGCAGTACTTC
TRBJ2-1	-	-	TRBV6-5	CASTQGGRQFF	TGTGCCAGCACCCAAGGAGGTAGGCAGTTCTTC
TRBJ2-5	-	-	TRBV11-2	CASSFAVQETQYF	TGTGCCAGCAGCTTTGCGGTCCAAGAGACCCAGTACTTC
TRBJ1-1	-	-	TRBV18	CASSPTMGDTEAFF	TGTGCCAGCTCACCAACAATGGGAGACACTGAAGCTTTCTTT
TRBJ1-6	-	TRBD1	TRBV10-3	CAISPGTGANSPLHF	TGTGCCATCAGTCCCGGGACAGGGGCGAATTCACCCCTCCACTTT
TRBJ1-4	-	-	TRBV4-1	CASSQTLTEKLFF	TGCGCCAGCAGCCAAACATTAACTGAAAAACTGTTTTTT
TRBJ1-3	few	-	TRBV9	CASSVEVGGRGNTIYF	TGTGCCAGCAGCGTAGAGGTGGGGGGTAGAGGAAACACCATATATTTT
TRBJ2-1	-	TRBD1	TRBV18	CASSSQRQGKEQFF	TGTGCCAGCTCATCCCAGCGACAGGGCAAAGAGCAGTTCTTC
TRBJ2-7	-	-	TRBV7-9	CASSAGVEQYF	TGTGCCAGCAGCGCAGGGGTCGAGCAGTACTTC
TRBJ1-6	-	-	TRBV18	CASSSREDSPLHF	TGTGCCAGCTCATCCAGGGAGGATTCACCCCTCCACTTT
TRBJ2-5	-	TRBD2	TRBV7-2	CASSLETSGRASYF	TGTGCCAGCAGCTTAGAAACTAGCGGGAGGGCCTCGTACTTC
TRBJ1-2	-	-	TRBV6-6	CASTQTGYPGGYTF	TGTGCCAGCACCCAGACTGGCTACCCCGGTGGCTACACCTTC
TRBJ2-3	-	-	TRBV5-1	CASSLDTGSTDTQYF	TGCGCCAGCAGCTTGGATACAGGGAGCACAGATACGCAGTATTTT
TRBJ2-4	-	-	TRBV5-1	CASSLNGSRRLAKNIQYF	TGCGCCAGCAGCTTGAATGGGTCCCGAAGGCTAGCCAAAAACATTCAGTACTTC
TRBJ2-5	-	TRBD2	TRBV7-2	CASSQLGLAGAQTQYF	TGTGCCAGCAGCCAATTAGGGCTAGCGGGAGCCCAGACCCAGTACTTC
TRBJ1-2	-	-	TRBV6-6	CASSYSVDYGYTF	TGTGCCAGCAGTTACTCGGTTGACTATGGCTACACCTTC
TRBJ1-2	-	TRBD1	TRBV28	CASSFPVGTENYGYTF	TGTGCCAGCAGTTTTCCAGTGGGGACAGAGAACTATGGCTACACCTTC
TRBJ1-4	-	TRBD1	TRBV7-6	CASSLGKQGASEKLFF	TGTGCCAGCAGCTTAGGCAAACAGGGGGCGTCCGAAAAACTGTTTTTT
TRBJ1-2	-	-	TRBV5-1	CASSLSSENYGYTF	TGCGCCAGCAGCTTGTCTTCCGAGAACTATGGCTACACCTTC
TRBJ2-7	-	TRBD1	TRBV29-1	CSVGRTGRHEQYF	TGCAGCGTCGGGCGGACAGGGAGACACGAGCAGTACTTC
TRBJ2-7	-	-	TRBV28	CASSLYIYEQYF	TGTGCCAGCAGTCTATACATCTACGAGCAGTACTTC